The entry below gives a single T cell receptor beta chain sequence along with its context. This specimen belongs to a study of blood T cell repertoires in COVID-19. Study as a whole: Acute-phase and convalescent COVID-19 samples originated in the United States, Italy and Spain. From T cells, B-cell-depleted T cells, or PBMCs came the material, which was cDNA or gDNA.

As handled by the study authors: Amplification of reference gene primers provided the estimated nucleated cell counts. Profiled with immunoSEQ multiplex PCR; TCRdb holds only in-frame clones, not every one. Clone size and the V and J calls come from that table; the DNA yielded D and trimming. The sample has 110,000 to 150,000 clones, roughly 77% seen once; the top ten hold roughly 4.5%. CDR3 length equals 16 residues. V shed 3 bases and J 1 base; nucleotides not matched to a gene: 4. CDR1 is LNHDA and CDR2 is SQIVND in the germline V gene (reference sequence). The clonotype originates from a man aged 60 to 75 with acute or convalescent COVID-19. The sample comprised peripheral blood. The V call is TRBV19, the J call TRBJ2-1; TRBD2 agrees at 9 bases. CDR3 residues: CASSIIAGASYNEQFF. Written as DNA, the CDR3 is TGTGCCAGTAGTATCATAGCGGGAGCATCCTACAATGAGCAGTTCTTC. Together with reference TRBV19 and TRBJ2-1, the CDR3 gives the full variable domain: DGGITQSPKYLFRKEGQNVTLSCEQNLNHDAMYWYRQDPGQGLRLIYYSQIVNDFQKGDIAEGYSVSREKKESFPLTVTSAQKNPTAFYLCASSIIAGASYNEQFFGPGTRLTVL.